This record looks at one T cell receptor (beta chain) sequence and its context. Its antigen is not known. The treatment here: oral pan-JAK inhibitor, 5-10 mg twice daily. The data were obtained in a study of CD8+ T cells in alopecia areata. Study-level background: Those patients who were treated received oral tofacitinib, which was given at 5 to 10 mg twice daily for moderate-to-severe alopecia areata. Notes on the study in general: The presence of one nonresponder keeps the tie between baseline CD8+ expansion and response uncertain. Across lesional scalp, and particularly alopecia totalis/universalis, clonality surpassed that of normal scalp.

RNA was extracted and reverse transcribed into cDNA as the sequencing template. This table comes from immunoSEQ multiplex PCR, and its TCRdb copy is limited to in-frame clones, with some not included. This table holds about 210,000 clones, more than 60% found once. The sample in question was CD4+ T cells sorted from blood, obtained at week 44, from a patient treated with tofacitinib. This sequence originates from a human donor with alopecia areata.

CDR3 DNA: TGTGCCATCAGCCCTCCGGGGGGACGATACAATGAGCAGTTCTTC. Translating gives CAISPPGGRYNEQFF. The chain joins TRBV10-3 to TRBJ2-1; 7 positions agree with TRBD2. The CDR3 is 15 amino acids. J was trimmed by 4 bases and V by 6 bases; bases with no gene match: 9. Germline lookup yields CDR1 ENHRY and CDR2 SYGVKD.